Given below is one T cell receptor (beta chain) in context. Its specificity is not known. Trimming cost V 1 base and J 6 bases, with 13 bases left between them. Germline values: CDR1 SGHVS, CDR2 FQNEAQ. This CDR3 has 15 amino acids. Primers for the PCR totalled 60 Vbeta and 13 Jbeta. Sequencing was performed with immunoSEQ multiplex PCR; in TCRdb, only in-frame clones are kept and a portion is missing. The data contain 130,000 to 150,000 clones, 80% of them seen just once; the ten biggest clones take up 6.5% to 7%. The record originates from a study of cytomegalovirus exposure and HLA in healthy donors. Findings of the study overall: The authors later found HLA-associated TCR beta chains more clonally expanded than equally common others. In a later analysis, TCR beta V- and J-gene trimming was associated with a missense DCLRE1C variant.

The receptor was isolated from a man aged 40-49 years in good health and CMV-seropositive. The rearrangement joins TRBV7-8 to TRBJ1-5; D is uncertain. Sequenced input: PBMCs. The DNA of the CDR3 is TGTGCCAGCAGCTTAGGAGCGGGAGGTAGTCAGCCCCAGCATTTT. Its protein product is CASSLGAGGSQPQHF.